This T cell receptor beta chain was documented in a study of Graves' ophthalmopathy and Graves' hyperthyroidism. Study information: Where ophthalmopathy was absent within 18 months of follow-up, hyperthyroidism was stable. Study conclusions and caveats: Blood was where most expanded thyroid clonotypes above 0.001 frequency also turned up.

This clonotype was seen a handful of times. The antigen remains undetermined. Amplification of TCR beta CDR3 regions used RNA transcripts. Following a first-round RT-PCR that used HTBI primers, a second-round multiplex PCR was carried out. TCRdb re-derived calls from the multiplex PCR reads in MiXCR, one entry per CDR3 protein. The profile shows over a million distinct CDR3 sequences, less than 45% of them singletons. Trimming took 2 bases from V and 0 from J, leaving 5 bases between them. Germline loops: CDR1 LGHDT, CDR2 YNNKEL (reference sequence). CDR3 length: 13 residues. This sequence was found in an adult man with Graves' hyperthyroidism. This chain joins TRBV3-1 and TRBJ2-7; the D is unclear. The sequenced sample was peripheral blood or thyroid tissue (not recorded which). Here the CDR3 reads CASSQRYSYEQYF. CDR3 coding DNA: TGTGCCAGCAGCCAAAGATACTCCTACGAGCAGTACTTC.